The text below deals with one TCR beta chain. Its antigen is not known. This entry is derived from a study of cytomegalovirus exposure and HLA in healthy donors. Study-level points and caveats: In an earlier analysis, in under 700 donors, most V segments appeared productive either ~87% or ~30% of the time. The authors later linked a missense DCLRE1C variant to TCR beta V- and J-gene trimming. It was likely that a cluster of highly shared sequence variants was a sequencing artifact.

The PCR contained 60 Vbeta and 13 Jbeta primers. Some clones are missing from TCRdb's copy, which holds only in-frame ones; the method was immunoSEQ multiplex PCR. Here the sample spans about 210,000 clones, around 78% being singletons. This CDR3 is built from 17 residues. The germline V and J ends were trimmed by 5 bases and 4 bases, with 20 bases remaining between them. CDR1 and CDR2 (germline): MDHEN, SYDVKM. The sequence was collected from a woman in her 30s in good health and CMV-seropositive. The chain uses TRBV28 and TRBJ1-4; weak D call: TRBD1 (6 bases). Material for sequencing was PBMCs. The chain's CDR3 is CASSAQGSLAGNEKLFF. The CDR3 DNA reads TGTGCCAGCAGTGCTCAGGGGTCCCTAGCTGGTAATGAAAAACTGTTTTTT.